This T cell receptor (beta chain) was identified in a study of CD8 T cells in Susac syndrome. Study-wide background: Blood was drawn from patients with Susac syndrome. At that point, they were therapy-naive, on corticosteroids, or on intravenous immunoglobulin alone. Findings and limits, study-wide: Among people with Susac, CD8+ clonal expansion was greatest in TEMRA cells and active patients.

RNA in amounts of about 0.45 to 1 ug was reverse transcribed with random hexamers. A multiplex approach, immunoSEQ multiplex PCR, amplified TCR beta CDR3 across 54 Vbeta and 13 Jbeta. TCRdb re-called the immunoSEQ multiplex PCR reads with MiXCR, one entry per CDR3 protein. The sample comprises around 130,000 distinct CDR3 sequences, 90% to 95% of which are singletons, and about 0.28% rests with the top ten. Turning to this clonotype: Its antigen is unidentified.

The CDR3 loop spans 12 amino acids. Trimming pared 3 bases from V and 4 bases from J, leaving 9 bases between. Germline CDR1 reads SQVTM; CDR2 reads ANQGSEA. V usage is TRBV29-1 and J usage is TRBJ1-2; D ambiguous. Sequenced: CD8+ T cells from PBMCs. This TCR was recovered from a human donor with Susac syndrome. The CDR3 loop is CSVDGGIYGYTF. The CDR3, as DNA: TGCAGCGTTGACGGCGGAATCTATGGCTACACCTTC.